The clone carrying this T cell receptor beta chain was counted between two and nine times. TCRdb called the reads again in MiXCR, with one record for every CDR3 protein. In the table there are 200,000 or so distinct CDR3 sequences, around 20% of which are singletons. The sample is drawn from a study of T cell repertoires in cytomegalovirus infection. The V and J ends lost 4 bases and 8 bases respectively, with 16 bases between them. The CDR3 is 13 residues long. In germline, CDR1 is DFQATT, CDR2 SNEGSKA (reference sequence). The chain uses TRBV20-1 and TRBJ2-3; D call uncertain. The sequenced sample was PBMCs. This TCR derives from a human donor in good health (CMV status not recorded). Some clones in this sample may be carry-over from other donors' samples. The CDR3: CSATGSPVGTQYF. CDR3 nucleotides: TGCAGTGCTACCGGGTCCCCGGTGGGTACGCAGTATTTT.